A single sample gave rise to the 21 T cell receptor beta chains below, sequenced in a study of blood T cell repertoires in COVID-19. Some clones are missing from TCRdb's copy, which holds only in-frame ones; the method was immunoSEQ multiplex PCR. This table holds a few hundred thousand clones, approximately 83% found once. The sequencing sample was made of PBMCs or T cells enriched from blood (not recorded which). All receptors derive from a woman aged 40 to 50 with acute COVID-19.

This chain connects TRBV7-2 to TRBJ2-5, with D possibly matching TRBD2 (6 bases). The CDR3 loop spans 15 amino acids. V lost 1 base and J lost 5, with 14 bases in between. CDR1 and CDR2 (germline): SGHTA, FQGNSA. In DNA form, the CDR3 reads TGTGCCAGCAGCTTAGGGGGGAGGAGGGCGGAGACCCAGTACTTC. This sequence encodes CASSLGGRRAETQYF.

With respect to this clone: The same CDR3 can be traced to other DNA sequences in this sample. The chain carries TRBV27 and TRBJ1-3; D ambiguous. Germline V gene sequence: CDR1 MNHEY, CDR2 SMNVEV (reference sequence). V lost 6 bases to trimming and J lost 1 base, with 7 bases between them. The CDR3 contains 13 residues. The CDR3 coding sequence is TGTGCCAGCAGGCGTTCTTCTGGAAACACCATATATTTT. The encoded protein is CASRRSSGNTIYF.

The J gene is TRBJ1-5, the V gene TRBV27, with TRBD1 matching over 9 bases. Trimming removed 6 bases from V and 4 bases from J; junction bases left unmatched: 4. CDR1 is MNHEY, CDR2 SMNVEV, per germline (reference sequence). The CDR3 sequence is 14 residues long. CDR3 DNA sequence: TGTGCCAGCAGAACAGGGGGCGATAATCAGCCCCAGCATTTT. Protein: CASRTGGDNQPQHF.

This clone showed up just a few times. The V gene is TRBV19, the J gene TRBJ1-3; D gene uncertain. With 6 bases removed from V and 1 base from J, the gap between germline ends came to 10 bases. The V gene's germline CDR1 is LNHDA and CDR2 SQIVND (reference sequence). CDR3 size: 14 residues. The CDR3 loop is CASSARGSGNTIYF. The CDR3 region has the DNA TGTGCCAGTAGCGCCAGAGGTTCTGGAAACACCATATATTTT. Supplemented by reference TRBV19 and TRBJ1-3, the full variable domain reads DGGITQSPKYLFRKEGQNVTLSCEQNLNHDAMYWYRQDPGQGLRLIYYSQIVNDFQKGDIAEGYSVSREKKESFPLTVTSAQKNPTAFYLCASSARGSGNTIYFGEGSWLTVV.

V usage is TRBV4-1 and J usage is TRBJ2-7; maybe TRBD2 (5 bases). Germline V gene sequence: CDR1 MGHRA, CDR2 YSYEKL. This CDR3 contains 15 residues. The V gene lost 0 bases and the J gene lost 6 bases, with 15 bases spanning the gap. CDR3 in amino acids: CASSQDVGEGSEQYF. The CDR3 region has the DNA TGCGCCAGCAGCCAAGATGTCGGAGAGGGAAGCGAGCAGTACTTC.

The gene calls are TRBV28 and TRBJ1-5, with D perhaps TRBD1 (6 bases). The CDR3 totals 14 residues. With 5 bases removed from V and 6 bases from J, the gap between germline ends came to 14 bases. From germline, CDR1 is MDHEN and CDR2 SYDVKM. The CDR3 coding sequence is TGTGCCAGCAGTCAAGAGACAGGTCGTCAGCCCCAGCATTTT. Translating gives CASSQETGRQPQHF.

V usage is TRBV2 and J usage is TRBJ1-1; 8 nucleotides align to TRBD1. Germline loops: CDR1 SNHLY, CDR2 FYNNEI. With V trimmed by 7 bases and J by 8 bases, 3 bases remained unmatched. The CDR3 covers 11 residues. The chain's CDR3 is CASKSGGEAFF. DNA for the CDR3: TGTGCCAGCAAATCAGGGGGCGAAGCTTTCTTT.

This clone appeared a few times. The CDR3 sequence: CASSQRGLGTGELFF. The CDR3 DNA sequence: TGTGCCAGCAGCCAAAGAGGGTTGGGCACCGGGGAGCTGTTTTTT. V gene TRBV14 combines with J gene TRBJ2-2; D may be TRBD2 (5 bases). The CDR3 has 15 amino acids. Germline assignment: CDR1 SGHDN and CDR2 FVKESK. Trimming took 2 bases from V and 4 from J, leaving 11 bases between them.

The chain uses TRBV28 and TRBJ1-5; no reliable D call. Germline V gives CDR1 MDHEN, CDR2 SYDVKM. Trimming left V 6 bases short and J 1 base short, with 4 bases between. The CDR3 covers 12 residues. The CDR3 DNA sequence: TGTGCCAGCAGGCTAAGCAATCAGCCCCAGCATTTT. Translated, it gives CASRLSNQPQHF.

The rearrangement uses TRBV19 and TRBJ1-5, with no clear D. V dropped 10 bases and J dropped 6 bases, with 16 bases sitting between them. This CDR3 region has 13 residues. CDR1 is LNHDA, CDR2 SQIVND, per germline (reference sequence). Here the CDR3 DNA reads TGTGCCACCGAGGCGGGGTATGGTCAGCCCCAGCATTTT. This encodes CATEAGYGQPQHF. The full variable domain, in which reference TRBV19 and TRBJ1-5 provide the parts outside the CDR3, is DGGITQSPKYLFRKEGQNVTLSCEQNLNHDAMYWYRQDPGQGLRLIYYSQIVNDFQKGDIAEGYSVSREKKESFPLTVTSAQKNPTAFYLCATEAGYGQPQHFGDGTRLSIL.

The chain recombines TRBV18 with TRBJ2-4; D may be TRBD1 (6 bases). Trimming stripped 6 bases from V and 0 bases from J, with 9 bases between. Germline V gene sequence: CDR1 KGHSH, CDR2 LQKENI. This CDR3 contains 14 residues. Here the CDR3 DNA reads TGTGCCAGCTCCGACAGGTTAGCCAAAAACATTCAGTACTTC. Encoded protein: CASSDRLAKNIQYF.

The chain carries TRBV7-9 and TRBJ2-3, with a weak D call TRBD2 (6 bases). V lost 5 bases to trimming and J lost 4 bases, with 19 bases between them. Germline V gene data show CDR1 as SEHNR and CDR2 as FQNEAQ (reference sequence). This CDR3 contains 16 residues. For the CDR3, the DNA is TGTGCCAGCAGCATCTGGAGGGCTTGGGGGGCAGATACGCAGTATTTT. Protein sequence: CASSIWRAWGADTQYF. The full variable domain, rest sourced from reference TRBV7-9 and TRBJ2-3, is DTGVSQNPRHKITKRGQNVTFRCDPISEHNRLYWYRQTLGQGPEFLTYFQNEAQLEKSRLLSDRFSAERPKGSFSTLEIQRTEQGDSAMYLCASSIWRAWGADTQYFGPGTRLTVL.

The CDR3 here is CASSPRAGAYEQYF. In DNA, the CDR3 is TGTGCCAGCAGCCCTAGGGCGGGCGCCTACGAGCAGTACTTC. The chain is built from TRBV7-6 and TRBJ2-7; D may be TRBD2 (5 bases). V was clipped by 5 bases and J by 2 bases, with 13 bases between them. CDR1 is SGHVS, CDR2 FNYEAQ, per germline. The CDR3 has 14 residues. The entire variable domain, with the rest obtained from reference TRBV7-6 and TRBJ2-7, is as follows: GAGVSQSPRYKVTKRGQDVALRCDPISGHVSLYWYRQALGQGPEFLTYFNYEAQQDKSGLPNDRFSAERPEGSISTLTIQRTEQRDSAMYRCASSPRAGAYEQYFGPGTRLTVT.

J is TRBJ2-1 and V is TRBV7-3; TRBD2 matches at 10 bases. Germline-derived CDR1 and CDR2 are SGHTA and FQGTGA. CDR3 length: 15 amino acids. V dropped 5 bases and J dropped 4; count of bases not matched to a gene: 5. In DNA, the CDR3 is TGTGCCAGCAGCATACTAGCGGGGCCTTACAATGAGCAGTTCTTC. The encoded protein is CASSILAGPYNEQFF. Drawing the rest from reference TRBV7-3 and TRBJ2-1, the complete variable domain is GAGVSQTPSNKVTEKGKYVELRCDPISGHTALYWYRQSLGQGPEFLIYFQGTGAADDSGLPNDRFFAVRPEGSVSTLKIQRTERGDSAVYLCASSILAGPYNEQFFGPGTRLTVL.

The chain uses TRBV5-1 and TRBJ1-1; 8 bases map to TRBD1. This CDR3 comprises 15 residues. The junction had 9 bases not matched to a gene; V was cut back by 4 bases and J by 4 bases. CDR1 and CDR2 (germline): SGHRS, YFSETQ. As DNA, the CDR3 is TGCGCCAGCAGCACCTCCGGGACAGGTATCACTGAAGCTTTCTTT. Amino acids: CASSTSGTGITEAFF.

V usage is TRBV5-1 and J usage is TRBJ2-3; TRBD2 aligns across 11 bases. The CDR3 consists of 17 residues. Per the germline V gene, CDR1 is SGHRS and CDR2 is YFSETQ. The V segment lost 0 bases and the J segment 2 bases; nucleotides outside the gene matches: 5. The CDR3 DNA reads TGCGCCAGCAGCTTGGGTGTAGCGGGAGGGTTCACAGATACGCAGTATTTT. It translates to CASSLGVAGGFTDTQYF.

The chain uses TRBV27 and TRBJ1-1; D gene unclear. Germline-derived CDR1 and CDR2 are MNHEY and SMNVEV (reference sequence). Trimming cost V 4 bases and J 5 bases, with 14 bases left between them. There are 14 residues in the CDR3. The CDR3 sequence is CASSSHTEVTEAFF. CDR3 DNA sequence: TGTGCCAGCAGTTCGCACACGGAGGTTACTGAAGCTTTCTTT.

The rearrangement uses TRBV28 and TRBJ1-5; 7 nucleotides match TRBD1. Germline CDR1 MDHEN, CDR2 SYDVKM. After removal of 5 bases from V and 6 bases from J, the junction contained 13 bases not matched to a gene. This CDR3 spans 16 amino acids. The CDR3 sequence is CASSPGRDRRGQPQHF. Written as DNA, the CDR3 is TGTGCCAGCAGTCCAGGGCGGGACAGACGGGGTCAGCCCCAGCATTTT.

The chain joins TRBV4-1 to TRBJ2-7; TRBD2 is a possible D gene (5 bases). The CDR3 sequence is 15 residues long. The germline V gene has CDR1 MGHRA and CDR2 YSYEKL. Trimming pared 5 bases from V and 2 bases from J, leaving 16 bases between. Here the CDR3 DNA reads TGCGCCAGCAGCTTGGGCTCTAGCTTAACCTACGAGCAGTACTTC. It codes for CASSLGSSLTYEQYF.

The chain employs TRBV24-1 and TRBJ2-3; TRBD2 is a possible D gene (6 bases). Trimming left V 4 bases short and J 4 bases short, with 8 bases between. This CDR3 is 13 amino acids long. Germline values: CDR1 KGHDR, CDR2 SFDVKD. The DNA for the CDR3 is TGTGCCACCAGTGACGGGAGTGCAGATACGCAGTATTTT. This encodes CATSDGSADTQYF.

The rearrangement uses TRBV7-9 and TRBJ2-1; D ambiguous. The CDR3 runs 12 residues. Trimming cost V 2 bases and J 13 bases, with 12 bases left between them. The germline CDR1 and CDR2 sequences are SEHNR and FQNEAQ (reference sequence). CDR3 residues: CASSLKMANQFF. The CDR3 nucleotides are TGTGCCAGCAGCTTAAAAATGGCCAATCAGTTCTTC.